These 32 T cell receptor beta chains were all obtained from the same sample, sequenced in a study of T cells in Graves' hyperthyroidism and ophthalmopathy. There were TCR beta CDR3 regions amplified from RNA transcripts. Initially, a first-round RT-PCR of the TCR CDR3 employed the HTBI primer set. TCRdb passed the multiplex PCR reads through MiXCR, listing each CDR3 protein once. The sample lists some 250,000 distinct CDR3 sequences, over 12% occurring once. Material for sequencing was blood. Source of these receptors: a woman aged 45-59 years with Graves' hyperthyroidism that later progressed to Graves' ophthalmopathy.

This clonotype appeared many times. The chain combines TRBV28 with TRBJ2-1, with 9 bases that match TRBD1. Germline CDR1 is MDHEN and CDR2 is SYDVKM. This CDR3 is built from 15 residues. V shed 5 bases and J 5 bases; nucleotides not matched to a gene: 7. The CDR3 loop reads CASSQPWDRDNEQFF. CDR3 DNA sequence: TGTGCCAGCAGTCAACCCTGGGACAGGGACAATGAGCAGTTCTTC.

The chain is built from TRBV19 and TRBJ1-1; the match to TRBD1 covers 7 bases. The length of the CDR3 is 16 residues. Germline V gives CDR1 LNHDA, CDR2 SQIVND (reference sequence). J gave up 3 bases and V 3 bases, and 10 bases lay outside the gene matches. The CDR3 region has the DNA TGTGCCAGTAGTATTGTAACAGGGGTTATGTACACTGAAGCTTTCTTT. Protein sequence: CASSIVTGVMYTEAFF.

The chain combines TRBV20-1 with TRBJ1-6; D unresolved. V was shortened by 2 bases and J by 7 bases, with 3 bases between the two germline ends. CDR1 is DFQATT and CDR2 is SNEGSKA in the germline V gene (reference sequence). The CDR3 spans 11 residues. The CDR3 region is CSARQNSPLHF. The CDR3 nucleotides are TGCAGTGCTAGACAGAATTCACCCCTCCACTTT.

This clonotype was recorded many times. V usage is TRBV28 and J usage is TRBJ2-7; 11 nucleotides line up with TRBD1. CDR3 length equals 15 residues. Germline loops: CDR1 MDHEN, CDR2 SYDVKM. With V trimmed by 5 bases and J by 3 bases, 6 bases remained unmatched. The CDR3 region has the DNA TGTGCCAGCAGTACTGGACAGGGGGCCCTCTACGAGCAGTACTTC. Residues: CASSTGQGALYEQYF. Complete variable domain (other parts from reference TRBV28 and TRBJ2-7): DVKVTQSSRYLVKRTGEKVFLECVQDMDHENMFWYRQDPGLGLRLIYFSYDVKMKEKGDIPEGYSVSREKKERFSLILESASTNQTSMYLCASSTGQGALYEQYFGPGTRLTVT.

This clonotype occurred many times. The V and J genes are TRBV3-1 and TRBJ2-5; D is undetermined. Trimming cost V 2 bases and J 5 bases, with 15 bases left between them. CDR3 size: 15 residues. Germline loops: CDR1 LGHDT, CDR2 YNNKEL (reference sequence). CDR3 residues: CASSQPWDRRETQYF. The CDR3 bases are TGTGCCAGCAGCCAACCCTGGGATAGACGGGAGACCCAGTACTTC.

This clonotype was detected only once. The final CDR3 position lacks the conserved phenylalanine or tryptophan, pointing to a likely read error. CDR3 protein: CASSFSAYEQYS. In nucleotides, the CDR3 is TGTGCCAGCAGTTTCTCAGCGTACGAGCAGTACTCC. The chain joins TRBV28 to TRBJ2-7; no clear D. Per the germline V gene, CDR1 is MDHEN and CDR2 is SYDVKM. V was shortened by 3 bases and J by 4 bases, with 7 bases between the two germline ends. This CDR3 is 12 amino acids long.

This clonotype has only a few counts. The rearrangement uses TRBV20-1 and TRBJ2-7; D is unclear. Trimming removed 2 bases at V and 3 bases at J, with 5 bases between. Germline V CDR1 and CDR2: DFQATT, SNEGSKA (reference sequence). The CDR3 extends over 11 amino acids. Here the CDR3 reads CSARLSYEQYF. CDR3 DNA: TGCAGTGCTAGACTCAGCTACGAGCAGTACTTC.

As for this clonotype: The junction and the germline gene differ at one end; a read error may be behind it. The CDR3 loop is CAGSRRDQPQHF. The CDR3 DNA follows: TGCGCCGGCAGCCGGCGGGATCAGCCCCAGCATTTT. The genes are TRBV5-1 and TRBJ1-5; D unclear. CDR3 length: 12 amino acids. Germline assignment: CDR1 SGHRS and CDR2 YFSETQ.

This clonotype was picked up a small number of times. The rearrangement uses TRBV30 and TRBJ2-3; TRBD2 matches 12 bases. The V and J ends lost 4 bases and 1 base, in that order; junction bases with no gene match: 6. Germline V gene lookup returns CDR1 GTSNPN and CDR2 SVGIG (reference sequence). The CDR3 spans 16 residues. CDR3: CAWTSGLAGCTDTQYF. As DNA, the CDR3 is TGTGCCTGGACATCAGGACTAGCGGGATGCACAGATACGCAGTATTTT.

This clonotype appeared a few times. In DNA form, the CDR3 reads TGCAGTGCTAGAACAGGGACAGATGGCTACACCTTC. Protein product: CSARTGTDGYTF. The rearrangement joins TRBV20-1 to TRBJ1-2, with 7 bases matching TRBD1. Germline loops: CDR1 DFQATT, CDR2 SNEGSKA (reference sequence). The CDR3 consists of 12 residues. The trim removed 2 bases at V and 6 bases at J, leaving 3 bases unmatched.

In this sample, this clonotype turned up many times. The chain couples TRBV20-1 to TRBJ1-1, with TRBD1 matching over 7 bases. V was pared by 2 bases and J by 11 bases, with 8 bases of the junction left unmatched. Germline assignment: CDR1 DFQATT and CDR2 SNEGSKA (reference sequence). The CDR3 consists of 12 residues. In DNA, the CDR3 is TGCAGTGCTAGACTCCGGGACAGAGGGGCTTTCTTT. Encoded protein: CSARLRDRGAFF.

The table lists this clonotype with many counts. This sequence joins TRBV3-1 and TRBJ1-6, with D hard to call. Germline V gives CDR1 LGHDT, CDR2 YNNKEL (reference sequence). Trimming pared 4 bases from V and 9 bases from J, leaving 19 bases between. CDR3 length equals 16 residues. The CDR3 protein is CASSPQATVAGSPLHF. Written as DNA, the CDR3 is TGTGCCAGCAGCCCTCAAGCGACGGTTGCAGGTTCACCCCTCCACTTT.

Remarks on this clonotype: This sequence may be a read error, since a much larger clone differs from it by one base. The chain combines TRBV7-3 with TRBJ2-1; D unresolved. The last part of the DNA fits TRBJ2-7 better; the J call may be wrong. This CDR3 comprises 14 residues. CDR1 and CDR2 from the germline V gene are SGHTA and FQGTGA. Here the CDR3 DNA reads TGTGCCAGCAGCCCTTCAAGCTCCTACAATGAGCAGTACTTC. It encodes CASSPSSSYNEQYF.

Many counts were recorded for this clonotype. The chain combines TRBV11-2 with TRBJ2-3, with D possibly being TRBD2 (6 bases). This CDR3 region has 16 residues. Germline V gene lookup returns CDR1 SGHAT and CDR2 FQNNGV. V lost 5 bases and J 4 bases, leaving 19 bases between the germline ends. CDR3 loop: CASSPATSNLPDTQYF. CDR3 DNA: TGTGCCAGCAGCCCGGCGACTAGTAATCTTCCAGATACGCAGTATTTT.

This clonotype has ten or more counts. For the CDR3, the DNA is TGTGCCAGTAGTATAGTGGGGACAGGGGGCCCGGAGAACACTGAAGCTTTCTTT. Translating it yields CASSIVGTGGPENTEAFF. The rearrangement uses TRBV19 and TRBJ1-1; the match to TRBD1 covers 12 bases. The germline V gene has CDR1 LNHDA and CDR2 SQIVND (reference sequence). V dropped 1 base and J dropped 1; count of bases not matched to a gene: 7. CDR3 size: 18 residues.

This clonotype was recorded many times. This chain links TRBV6-1 with TRBJ1-1; no clear D. The CDR3 has 16 residues. In germline, CDR1 is MNHNS, CDR2 SASEGT. Trimming removed 5 bases at V and 0 bases at J, with 16 bases between. The CDR3 coding sequence is TGTGCCAGCAGTTACGGCATGATCCACATGAACACTGAAGCTTTCTTT. Protein product: CASSYGMIHMNTEAFF.

In this sample, this clonotype turned up a few times. The V gene is TRBV10-3, the J gene TRBJ2-7; D remains ambiguous. Germline V lookup: CDR1 ENHRY, CDR2 SYGVKD. This CDR3 comprises 15 residues. Deletions cut 0 bases from V and 3 bases from J, with 12 bases between. The chain's CDR3 is CAISESKVLRYEQYF. CDR3 nucleotides: TGTGCCATCAGTGAGTCGAAGGTCCTCCGCTACGAGCAGTACTTC.

This clonotype was picked up many times. The V gene is TRBV7-9, the J gene TRBJ2-3, with D maybe TRBD2 (5 bases). Germline V gene data show CDR1 as SEHNR and CDR2 as FQNEAQ (reference sequence). V dropped 5 bases and J dropped 4 bases, with 10 bases sitting between them. CDR3 size: 13 residues. This chain's CDR3 is CASSIRGPDTQYF. The CDR3 DNA is TGTGCCAGCAGCATCCGAGGGCCAGATACGCAGTATTTT.

This clonotype was recorded a few times. The chain is built from TRBV4-2 and TRBJ2-3; 7 bases fit TRBD2. Trimming cost V 0 bases and J 3 bases; bases outside gene matches: 30. CDR1 and CDR2 from the germline V gene are LGHNA and YNFKEQ. This CDR3 comprises 24 residues. Written as DNA, the CDR3 is TGTGCCAGCAGCCAAGAAAAGGGGCAGTCACGTTTAGCGGGCTATGGTATTAAGACAGATACGCAGTATTTT. Translation: CASSQEKGQSRLAGYGIKTDTQYF.

This clonotype was detected ten times or more. The V and J genes are TRBV29-1 and TRBJ2-7, with D possibly matching TRBD1 (6 bases). From germline, CDR1 is SQVTM and CDR2 ANQGSEA. There are 12 residues in the CDR3. Between the trimmed V and J ends, which lost 7 bases and 2 bases, there was a span of 12 bases. Here the CDR3 reads CSAEGETYEQYF. The CDR3 DNA reads TGCAGCGCCGAGGGGGAAACCTACGAGCAGTACTTC.

Many counts were recorded for this clonotype. The chain uses TRBV28 and TRBJ2-1; 14 bases align to TRBD2. Germline V gene sequence: CDR1 MDHEN, CDR2 SYDVKM. With V trimmed by 5 bases and J by 4 bases, 7 bases remained unmatched. This CDR3 contains 17 residues. CDR3 protein: CASSPTSGRDLYNEQFF. Here the CDR3 DNA reads TGTGCCAGCAGTCCGACTAGCGGGAGGGATTTATACAATGAGCAGTTCTTC. The full variable domain, with the rest looked up from reference TRBV28 and TRBJ2-1, is DVKVTQSSRYLVKRTGEKVFLECVQDMDHENMFWYRQDPGLGLRLIYFSYDVKMKEKGDIPEGYSVSREKKERFSLILESASTNQTSMYLCASSPTSGRDLYNEQFFGPGTRLTVL.

V usage is TRBV28 and J usage is TRBJ1-6; 7 bases fit TRBD1. After removal of 5 bases from V and 5 bases from J, the junction contained 6 bases not matched to a gene. The CDR3 runs to 15 residues. Germline V gene data show CDR1 as MDHEN and CDR2 as SYDVKM. In DNA form, the CDR3 reads TGTGCCAGCAGTCCCCTCCAGGGGGATAATTCACCCCTCCACTTT. Protein: CASSPLQGDNSPLHF.

This clonotype showed up many times. The gene calls are TRBV20-1 and TRBJ2-7; 9 bases map to TRBD2. J gave up 0 bases and V 6 bases, and 12 bases lay outside the gene matches. There are 16 residues in the CDR3. From germline, CDR1 is DFQATT and CDR2 SNEGSKA (reference sequence). CDR3 sequence reads: CSARSLAGFPSYEQYF. DNA for the CDR3: TGCAGTGCAAGGTCCCTAGCGGGGTTTCCCTCCTACGAGCAGTACTTC.

The chain is built from TRBV9 and TRBJ2-3; possibly TRBD1 for D (6 bases). Trimming removed 3 bases at V and 6 bases at J, with 14 bases between. Germline CDR1 and CDR2: SGDLS and YYNGEE. The CDR3 has 14 residues. The CDR3 nucleotides read TGTGCCAGCAGCGGGGGACATCCCGGGGATACGCAGTATTTT. It is translated as CASSGGHPGDTQYF.

This clonotype was counted ten times or more. J is TRBJ2-1 and V is TRBV27; no reliable D call. The V end lost 2 bases, the J end lost 1 base, and 6 bases lay between the germline ends. The CDR3 extends over 14 amino acids. Germline CDR1 reads MNHEY; CDR2 reads SMNVEV (reference sequence). CDR3 nucleotides: TGTGCCAGCAGTTTAAGGTCTTCCTACAATGAGCAGTTCTTC. Protein sequence: CASSLRSSYNEQFF.

A few counts support this clonotype. The chain is built from TRBV28 and TRBJ1-1; 7 bases are shared with TRBD1. The V and J ends lost 5 bases and 1 base, in that order; junction bases with no gene match: 7. This CDR3 comprises 15 residues. Germline V gene sequence: CDR1 MDHEN, CDR2 SYDVKM. CDR3 nucleotides: TGTGCCAGCAGTGTTACAGGGGCAAAGAACACTGAAGCTTTCTTT. It encodes CASSVTGAKNTEAFF.

This clonotype was found many times. V is TRBV27 and J is TRBJ2-3, with 13 bases fitting TRBD2. The germline V gene has CDR1 MNHEY and CDR2 SMNVEV (reference sequence). The J segment lost 8 bases and the V segment lost 5 bases, leaving 7 bases of the junction unmatched. The CDR3 runs 15 residues. The DNA for the CDR3 is TGTGCCAGCAGTCCTAATACTAGCGGGAGGGGTACGCAGTATTTT. Translating gives CASSPNTSGRGTQYF.

This clonotype was counted many times. The chain is built from TRBV3-1 and TRBJ1-1; 7 bases are shared with TRBD1. This CDR3 has 13 amino acids. With V trimmed by 6 bases and J by 6 bases, 7 bases remained unmatched. Per germline, CDR1 LGHDT and CDR2 YNNKEL (reference sequence). CDR3 sequence reads: CASSRQGGSEAFF. CDR3 sequence (DNA): TGTGCCAGCAGTCGACAGGGAGGGTCTGAAGCTTTCTTT.

The rearrangement uses TRBV11-2 and TRBJ2-7; D perhaps matches TRBD1 (6 bases). The germline V and J ends were trimmed by 2 bases and 1 base, with 12 bases remaining between them. Germline V gives CDR1 SGHAT, CDR2 FQNNGV. CDR3 length: 15 amino acids. The CDR3, as DNA: TGTGCCAGCAGCTTACCACTAGGGGGTTCCTACGAGCAGTACTTC. Its protein product is CASSLPLGGSYEQYF. Drawing the rest from reference TRBV11-2 and TRBJ2-7, the complete variable domain is EAGVAQSPRYKIIEKRQSVAFWCNPISGHATLYWYQQILGQGPKLLIQFQNNGVVDDSQLPKDRFSAERLKGVDSTLKIQPAKLEDSAVYLCASSLPLGGSYEQYFGPGTRLTVT.

V gene TRBV7-9 combines with J gene TRBJ2-7, with TRBD2 matching 8 bases. CDR1 is SEHNR and CDR2 is FQNEAQ in the germline V gene (reference sequence). The trim removed 5 bases at V and 6 bases at J, leaving 9 bases unmatched. The length of the CDR3 is 14 residues. Written as DNA, the CDR3 is TGTGCCAGCAGCGTCCCGGGAGGGGCCGTCGAGCAGTACTTC. Its protein product is CASSVPGGAVEQYF.

This clonotype was recorded many times. The chain has TRBV28 and TRBJ2-7, with D possibly matching TRBD2 (5 bases). CDR3 size: 14 residues. Trimming cost V 4 bases and J 2 bases, with 12 bases left between them. The V gene's germline CDR1 is MDHEN and CDR2 SYDVKM. CDR3 in DNA: TGTGCCAGCAGTTACGGGGATGGAACCTACGAGCAGTACTTC. Translating gives CASSYGDGTYEQYF.

This clonotype has ten or more counts. The V and J genes are TRBV6-1 and TRBJ1-6, with 8 bases lining up with TRBD1. V gave up 7 bases and J gave up 6 bases; unmatched junction bases: 11. The CDR3 totals 16 residues. Germline V CDR1 and CDR2: MNHNS, SASEGT. The CDR3 protein is CASNTRPGQVNSPLHF. CDR3 DNA: TGTGCCAGCAACACCCGGCCGGGACAGGTTAATTCACCCCTCCACTTT.